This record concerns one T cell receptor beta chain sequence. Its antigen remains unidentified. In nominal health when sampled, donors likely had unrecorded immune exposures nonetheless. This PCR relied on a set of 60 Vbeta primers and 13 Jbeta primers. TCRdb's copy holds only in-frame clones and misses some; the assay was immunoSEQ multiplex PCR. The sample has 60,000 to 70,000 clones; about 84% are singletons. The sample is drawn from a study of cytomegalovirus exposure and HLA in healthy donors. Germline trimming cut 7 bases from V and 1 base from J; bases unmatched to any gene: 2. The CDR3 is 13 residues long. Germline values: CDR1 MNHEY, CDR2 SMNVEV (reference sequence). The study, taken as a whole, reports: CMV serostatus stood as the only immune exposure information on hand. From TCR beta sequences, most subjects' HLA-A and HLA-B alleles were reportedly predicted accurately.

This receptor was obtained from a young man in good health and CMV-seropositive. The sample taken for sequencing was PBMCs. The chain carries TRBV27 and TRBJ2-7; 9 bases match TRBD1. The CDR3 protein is CASTGTGSYEQYF. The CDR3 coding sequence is TGTGCCAGCACCGGGACAGGGTCCTACGAGCAGTACTTC.